This TCR beta chain was documented in a study of beta chain features in type 1 diabetes. Study conclusions and caveats: Moderate yet significant TCRB CDR3 shortening was seen in Type 1 diabetes patients in all four CD4+ subsets.

Averaging approximately 0.11 L, one heparinised blood draw was given by each donor. Purity exceeding 95% was reached by all sorted populations. This clone was observed a few times. What it recognizes is unknown. Sequencing targeted expressed TCRB transcripts, as all isolated RNA had been reverse transcribed. Here immunoSEQ multiplex PCR was the method, and the copy in TCRdb shows in-frame clones only, minus some. Here the sample spans 640,000 or so clones, 11% to 15% being singletons. The clonotype originates from a man younger than 35 with type 1 diabetes. Specimen: naive CD4+ T cells from blood.

In nucleotides, the CDR3 is TGTGCCAGCAGCTTTCCGACAGGGGCAAAAAACATTCAGTACTTC. It is translated as CASSFPTGAKNIQYF. This chain uses TRBV5-4 with TRBJ2-4; 8 nucleotides align to TRBD1. The CDR3 contains 15 residues. Germline V gene data show CDR1 as SGHNT and CDR2 as YYREEE (reference sequence). J was trimmed by 4 bases and V by 2 bases; bases with no gene match: 5.